The rows below give T cell receptor beta chains drawn from one sample of a study of T-cell reconstitution after alpha-beta-depleted transplantation in children. Each CDR3 protein gets one entry after TCRdb re-called the PCR reads with MiXCR. The sample has 900,000 or so distinct CDR3 sequences, 15% to 20% seen once. Here the sequenced sample was PBMCs, mostly from graft donor cells, taken 360 days after TCRalphabeta/CD19-depleted stem cell transplant. The source is a male patient aged 10-17 years who had a stem cell transplant for acute lymphoblastic leukemia, so the T cells may come from the graft donor. Both conserved end residues are part of each CDR3. The D gene is left open where the match is weak. Clone size is not always given. Where it is, it says once, few, many or a class for expanded clones.

d_gene | j_gene | abundance | v_gene | CDR3aa
. | TRBJ1-1 | few | TRBV5-1 | CASSSPGIEAFF
TRBD1 | TRBJ2-1 | . | TRBV20-1 | CSALTGGNEQFF
TRBD2 | TRBJ2-1 | few | TRBV4-1 | CASSQVLASDEQFF
TRBD1 | TRBJ1-2 | few | TRBV7-9 | CASNKQGRYGYTF
. | TRBJ2-7 | few | TRBV12-3/TRBV12-4 | CASSFERYEQYF
. | TRBJ2-7 | . | TRBV7-8 | CASSLRITYEQYF
TRBD2 | TRBJ2-1 | . | TRBV5-1 | CASTSSGTSFDEQFF
TRBD1 | TRBJ2-2 | few | TRBV6-2/TRBV6-3 | CASSYRDRDPMGTGELFF
TRBD2 | TRBJ2-3 | . | TRBV3-1 | CASSQDLGRGTDTQYF
. | TRBJ2-7 | once | TRBV2 | CASSVVEQYF
TRBD1 | TRBJ2-3 | many | TRBV12-3/TRBV12-4 | CASSLGTGVRTDTQYF
. | TRBJ2-7 | . | TRBV5-1 | CACSSLYEQYF
. | TRBJ2-5 | . | TRBV4-2 | CASSRSRHPRYPGEETQYF
TRBD2 | TRBJ2-1 | once | TRBV7-3 | CASSSPGGEQFF
. | TRBJ2-1 | . | TRBV27 | CASSLSPGLGPGNEQFF
TRBD1 | TRBJ1-2 | . | TRBV5-1 | CASSLEDRINYGYTF
. | TRBJ1-1 | . | TRBV6-1 | CASSRGRGNTEAFF
TRBD2 | TRBJ2-5 | . | TRBV2 | CASRGTSDVQETQYF
TRBD1 | TRBJ2-7 | many | TRBV7-2 | CASSTGQGSSYEQYF
TRBD2 | TRBJ2-3 | many | TRBV4-1 | CASSQGSLAGGPTDTQYF
TRBD2 | TRBJ2-2 | . | TRBV7-8 | CASSLRFRSGRAAGELFF
. | TRBJ2-1 | few | TRBV14 | CASSETGTYNEQFF
TRBD2 | TRBJ2-1 | . | TRBV6-2/TRBV6-3 | CASSYRGLAPYNEQFF
TRBD1 | TRBJ2-1 | . | TRBV7-3 | CASSARTGSSYNEQFF
TRBD2 | TRBJ2-2 | . | TRBV20-1 | CSASDGRGTGELFF
. | TRBJ1-1 | . | TRBV9 | CASSVGINTEAFF
. | TRBJ2-3 | few | TRBV10-3 | CATSRETISTDTQYF